Listed below are T cell receptor beta chains from one sample, sequenced in a study of identical twins. Each CDR3 protein gets one entry after TCRdb re-called the 5' RACE reads with MiXCR. The sample includes 350,000 or so distinct CDR3 sequences, roughly 9% of them seen just once. The sample taken for sequencing was naive T cells sorted from blood. Source of these receptors: a woman aged 45-65 years in good health. The CDR3 runs from the conserved cysteine through the conserved F or W. The D gene is left open where the match is weak. Size is stated for part of the rows, as once, few or many counts, or as a class when the clone is expanded.

V gene: TRBV30
clone size: .
J gene: TRBJ1-2
D gene: .
CDR3 protein: CAWNPTGLANYGYTF
CDR3 DNA: TGTGCCTGGAATCCGACAGGTCTAGCTAACTATGGCTACACCTTC

V gene: TRBV13
clone size: few
J gene: TRBJ1-1
D gene: .
CDR3 protein: CASKSIWGRIGEAFF
CDR3 DNA: TGTGCCAGCAAATCTATTTGGGGAAGGATAGGTGAAGCTTTCTTT

V gene: TRBV6-6
clone size: many
J gene: TRBJ2-3
D gene: TRBD2
CDR3 protein: CASSYWGGGYEDTQYF
CDR3 DNA: TGTGCCAGCAGTTACTGGGGCGGGGGATACGAAGATACGCAGTATTTT

V gene: TRBV12-3/TRBV12-4
clone size: .
J gene: TRBJ2-1
D gene: .
CDR3 protein: CASSPASGAPQYNEQFF
CDR3 DNA: TGTGCCAGCAGTCCTGCTTCGGGAGCACCTCAATACAATGAGCAGTTCTTC

V gene: TRBV24-1
clone size: many
J gene: TRBJ2-1
D gene: .
CDR3 protein: CATSDLDRAWFF
CDR3 DNA: TGTGCCACCAGTGACCTAGATCGGGCCTGGTTCTTC

V gene: TRBV20-1
clone size: many
J gene: TRBJ2-3
D gene: TRBD2
CDR3 protein: CSASGRSTDTQYF
CDR3 DNA: TGCAGTGCTAGCGGGAGGAGCACAGATACGCAGTATTTT

V gene: TRBV27
clone size: many
J gene: TRBJ2-1
D gene: .
CDR3 protein: CASSLYSYNEQFF
CDR3 DNA: TGTGCCAGCAGTTTATATAGCTACAATGAGCAGTTCTTC

V gene: TRBV20-1
clone size: few
J gene: TRBJ2-6
D gene: .
CDR3 protein: CSASAGANVLTF
CDR3 DNA: TGCAGTGCTAGTGCTGGGGCCAACGTCCTGACTTTC

V gene: TRBV7-9
clone size: .
J gene: TRBJ2-1
D gene: .
CDR3 protein: CASTPGGGGNEQFF
CDR3 DNA: TGTGCCAGCACCCCCGGGGGAGGGGGCAATGAGCAGTTCTTC

V gene: TRBV29-1
clone size: many
J gene: TRBJ2-3
D gene: .
CDR3 protein: CSVVARIPDTQYF
CDR3 DNA: TGCAGCGTTGTCGCCAGGATCCCAGATACGCAGTATTTT

V gene: TRBV10-2
clone size: .
J gene: TRBJ2-3
D gene: .
CDR3 protein: CASSVSNRYTDTQYF
CDR3 DNA: TGCGCCAGCAGTGTTTCGAACAGATACACAGATACGCAGTATTTT

V gene: TRBV11-2
clone size: .
J gene: TRBJ2-1
D gene: .
CDR3 protein: CASSWSGFEQFF
CDR3 DNA: TGTGCCAGCAGCTGGAGTGGCTTTGAGCAGTTCTTC

V gene: TRBV27
clone size: .
J gene: TRBJ2-3
D gene: .
CDR3 protein: CASSSLFDTQYF
CDR3 DNA: TGTGCCAGCAGTTCCTTATTTGATACGCAGTATTTT

V gene: TRBV7-9
clone size: few
J gene: TRBJ2-3
D gene: TRBD2
CDR3 protein: CASSLIAGGPADTQYF
CDR3 DNA: TGTGCCAGCAGCCTAATAGCGGGAGGGCCCGCAGATACGCAGTATTTT

V gene: TRBV7-9
clone size: few
J gene: TRBJ1-1
D gene: TRBD1
CDR3 protein: CASSLQGAGTEAFF
CDR3 DNA: TGTGCCAGCAGCTTACAGGGGGCGGGCACTGAAGCTTTCTTT

V gene: TRBV2
clone size: few
J gene: TRBJ2-5
D gene: .
CDR3 protein: CASRKSETQYF
CDR3 DNA: TGTGCCAGCAGGAAGTCAGAGACCCAGTACTTC

V gene: TRBV24-1
clone size: few
J gene: TRBJ2-1
D gene: TRBD2
CDR3 protein: CATSDFRTSGAKAGEQFF
CDR3 DNA: TGTGCCACCAGTGATTTTCGGACTAGCGGGGCAAAAGCGGGTGAGCAGTTCTTC

V gene: TRBV4-1
clone size: few
J gene: TRBJ2-2
D gene: TRBD2
CDR3 protein: CASSQKKRERGAGELFF
CDR3 DNA: TGCGCCAGCAGCCAAAAGAAGCGGGAGAGGGGTGCCGGGGAGCTGTTTTTT

V gene: TRBV27
clone size: .
J gene: TRBJ1-5
D gene: .
CDR3 protein: CASSLRVGGGQPQHF
CDR3 DNA: TGTGCCAGCAGTTTAAGAGTGGGGGGAGGTCAGCCCCAGCATTTT

V gene: TRBV20-1
clone size: many
J gene: TRBJ2-2
D gene: .
CDR3 protein: CSAMGYGELFF
CDR3 DNA: TGCAGTGCTATGGGATACGGGGAGCTGTTTTTT

V gene: TRBV27
clone size: .
J gene: TRBJ2-3
D gene: TRBD2
CDR3 protein: CASRFSGSPDTQYF
CDR3 DNA: TGTGCCAGCAGATTTAGCGGGAGCCCCGATACGCAGTATTTT

V gene: TRBV20-1
clone size: once
J gene: TRBJ1-2
D gene: .
CDR3 protein: CSARPPTSNYGYTF
CDR3 DNA: TGCAGTGCTAGACCCCCGACATCTAACTATGGCTACACCTTC

V gene: TRBV7-9
clone size: many
J gene: TRBJ1-1
D gene: .
CDR3 protein: CASSLAGAGELNTEAFF
CDR3 DNA: TGTGCCAGCAGCTTAGCGGGAGCCGGGGAATTGAACACTGAAGCTTTCTTT

V gene: TRBV6-2/TRBV6-3
clone size: few
J gene: TRBJ2-1
D gene: .
CDR3 protein: CASSYSRGLSSYNEQFF
CDR3 DNA: TGTGCCAGCAGTTACTCTCGGGGGCTCAGCTCCTACAATGAGCAGTTCTTC

V gene: TRBV24-1
clone size: few
J gene: TRBJ2-2
D gene: TRBD1
CDR3 protein: CATSLRSYRGPNTGELFF
CDR3 DNA: TGTGCCACCAGTTTAAGATCCTATAGGGGGCCGAACACCGGGGAGCTGTTTTTT

V gene: TRBV5-1
clone size: many
J gene: TRBJ2-2
D gene: TRBD2
CDR3 protein: CASSFGTSGTGELFF
CDR3 DNA: TGCGCCAGCAGCTTCGGGACTAGCGGCACCGGGGAGCTGTTTTTT

V gene: TRBV6-1
clone size: .
J gene: TRBJ2-5
D gene: .
CDR3 protein: CASSEIGQETQYF
CDR3 DNA: TGTGCCAGCAGTGAGATAGGCCAAGAGACCCAGTACTTC

V gene: TRBV4-1
clone size: .
J gene: TRBJ2-2
D gene: .
CDR3 protein: CASSQVTGGAGELFF
CDR3 DNA: TGCGCCAGCAGCCAAGTAACGGGGGGCGCCGGGGAGCTGTTTTTT

V gene: TRBV12-3/TRBV12-4
clone size: many
J gene: TRBJ2-6
D gene: .
CDR3 protein: CASFFSGANVLTF
CDR3 DNA: TGTGCCAGTTTTTTCTCTGGGGCCAACGTCCTGACTTTC

V gene: TRBV5-1
clone size: many
J gene: TRBJ2-1
D gene: .
CDR3 protein: CASSLGHSTSYYNEQFF
CDR3 DNA: TGCGCCAGCAGCTTGGGACATTCGACTAGTTACTACAATGAGCAGTTCTTC

V gene: TRBV7-3
clone size: .
J gene: TRBJ2-1
D gene: TRBD2
CDR3 protein: CASSSSGRVDEQFF
CDR3 DNA: TGTGCCAGCAGCTCGAGCGGGAGAGTAGATGAGCAGTTCTTC

V gene: TRBV12-3/TRBV12-4
clone size: many
J gene: TRBJ2-1
D gene: TRBD2
CDR3 protein: CASSATSIYNEQFF
CDR3 DNA: TGTGCCAGCAGCGCGACTAGCATCTACAATGAGCAGTTCTTC

V gene: TRBV29-1
clone size: .
J gene: TRBJ2-2
D gene: .
CDR3 protein: CSVGQGYTGELFF
CDR3 DNA: TGCAGCGTTGGCCAAGGTTATACCGGGGAGCTGTTTTTT

V gene: TRBV29-1
clone size: .
J gene: TRBJ2-5
D gene: TRBD1
CDR3 protein: CSAWTGQDGSAQYF
CDR3 DNA: TGCAGCGCCTGGACGGGACAGGACGGTTCGGCCCAGTACTTC